Listed below are T cell receptor beta chains from one sample, sequenced in a study of OX40 agonist ivuxolimab in advanced cancers. Assay used: immunoSEQ multiplex PCR; TCRdb lists only in-frame clones, some missing. This sample has 75,000 to 90,000 clones, with approximately 84% found just once. The sample consisted of CD4+ or CD8+ T cells sorted from blood, taken in a trial of the OX40 agonist ivuxolimab. The source is an adult with an advanced solid tumor such as melanoma, head and neck, liver or kidney cancer. Each CDR3 is given with its conserved first and last residue. The D gene is left open where the match is weak. Clone sizes are given selectively: once, few, many, or a class where the clone is expanded.

d_gene	abundance	v_gene	j_gene	CDR3nt	CDR3aa
NA	few	TRBV30	TRBJ1-5	TGTGCCTGGAGTGGCCAGGGAGGTCAGCCCCAGCATTTT	CAWSGQGGQPQHF
NA	NA	TRBV7-9	TRBJ2-7	TGTGCCAGCAGCTTAGGAGCTTCAAGATACGAGCAGTACTTC	CASSLGASRYEQYF
TRBD1	NA	TRBV5-1	TRBJ2-1	TGCGCCAGCAGCCTCGGACAGGGCTCCGCCATCGATGAGCAGTTCTTC	CASSLGQGSAIDEQFF
NA	NA	TRBV9	TRBJ2-3	TGTGCCAGCAGCCCCACTAGCAGCACAGATACGCAGTATTTT	CASSPTSSTDTQYF
NA	NA	TRBV5-6	TRBJ1-1	TGTGCCAGCAGCTTGATCGGGACGAACACTGAAGCTTTCTTT	CASSLIGTNTEAFF
TRBD2	NA	TRBV5-1	TRBJ2-1	TGCGCCAGCAGCTTTCGGGGGGACAATGAGCAGTTCTTC	CASSFRGDNEQFF
NA	NA	TRBV6-5	TRBJ1-5	TGTGCCAGCAGTCCCGTACCTACTCCCCTTCAGCCCCAGCATTTT	CASSPVPTPLQPQHF
TRBD2	NA	TRBV4-3	TRBJ2-1	TGCGCCAGCAGCCACCGGGGGGGTGAGCAGTTCTTC	CASSHRGGEQFF
NA	NA	TRBV11-2	TRBJ1-1	TGTGCCAGCAGCTTGAAGGGGGGTAGAACTGAAGCTTTCTTT	CASSLKGGRTEAFF
NA	NA	TRBV4-2	TRBJ2-3	TGTGCCAGCAGCCGTCGGGGAGGGGGGGGCACAGATACGCAGTATTTT	CASSRRGGGGTDTQYF
TRBD2	NA	TRBV5-4	TRBJ2-5	TGTGCCAGCAGCCGCGGGGGGGCCAGGGAGACCCAGTACTTC	CASSRGGARETQYF
NA	NA	TRBV29-1	TRBJ2-3	TGCAGCGTTGCCCCAGGCACAGATACGCAGTATTTT	CSVAPGTDTQYF
TRBD2	NA	TRBV7-8	TRBJ2-3	TGTGCCAGCAGCTCAAGAGGACTAGCGGGAGTAGTGGCAGATACGCAGTATTTT	CASSSRGLAGVVADTQYF
NA	NA	TRBV6-5	TRBJ1-6	TGTGCCAGCAGTTACTCGACGAGCTCCTATAATTCACCCCTCCACTTT	CASSYSTSSYNSPLHF
NA	NA	TRBV5-4	TRBJ2-7	TGTGCCAGCAGCGGGGGAACAAGCTCCTACGAGCAGTACTTC	CASSGGTSSYEQYF
TRBD2	NA	TRBV19	TRBJ2-1	TGTGCCAGTAGTATTGAACTAGCGGGAGGGGGGGCCTACAATGAGCAGTTCTTC	CASSIELAGGGAYNEQFF
TRBD1	NA	TRBV5-4	TRBJ1-6	TGTGCCAGCAGTTCCGGGACAGCCGTCTATAATTCACCCCTCCACTTT	CASSSGTAVYNSPLHF
TRBD1	NA	TRBV11-2	TRBJ1-2	TGTGCCAGCAGCCCACGACAGGGGGCGTGGGTCTATGGCTACACCTTC	CASSPRQGAWVYGYTF
TRBD1	few	TRBV6-5	TRBJ2-1	TGTGCCAGCAGTTACAGCCCGGACAGGGGCAATGAGCAGTTCTTC	CASSYSPDRGNEQFF
NA	NA	TRBV13	TRBJ2-5	TGTGCCAGCAGCTTAGGGAGGGGTGACGATGAGACCCAGTACTTC	CASSLGRGDDETQYF
TRBD1	NA	TRBV18	TRBJ1-5	TGTGCCAGCTCACCAAGTGGGCAGGGGGCGAAGAGCAATCAGCCCCAGCATTTT	CASSPSGQGAKSNQPQHF
NA	NA	TRBV4-1	TRBJ1-1	TGCGCCAGCAGTCCCGGCCCGGACCGGAACACTGAAGCTTTCTTT	CASSPGPDRNTEAFF
NA	once	TRBV7-2	TRBJ1-4	TGTGCCAGCAGCTTATCTCGAGGGGGGAATGAAAAACTGTTTTTT	CASSLSRGGNEKLFF
TRBD2	NA	TRBV6-6	TRBJ2-1	TGTGCCAGCAGTTTGGGAGGGTTCCAGTTCTTC	CASSLGGFQFF
NA	few	TRBV9	TRBJ1-5	TGTGCCAGCAGCGACGGGGTTACCGTTCAGCCCCAGCATTTT	CASSDGVTVQPQHF
NA	NA	TRBV9	TRBJ1-2	TGTGCCAGCAGCGTAGGAGGACTGGCGGCGGGCTACACCTTC	CASSVGGLAAGYTF
NA	NA	TRBV19	TRBJ2-1	TGTGCCAGTAGTCCCCCCCATACTAGTAGGGTTGATGAGCAGTTCTTC	CASSPPHTSRVDEQFF